This T cell receptor beta chain was captured in a study of T cell repertoires in cytomegalovirus infection (dated by TCRdb to between 2018 and 2021). In the study overall: Because public TCR beta signatures pointed to carriage of CMV infection together with the matching HLA type, the HLA type of each donor mattered for the analysis.

With respect to this clonotype: This clone's antigen is unknown. No quality values exist for individual bases; no much larger clone is one base distant.

The sequencer listed for this sample is Illumina HiSeq 1500. Starting from the raw public reads, TCRdb applied fastp trimming at Q25, assembled clones with MiXCR and retained in-frame beta chains. Identical CDR3 proteins give one entry, which carries the most common genes and DNA. Recorded for this sample are about 180,000 distinct CDR3 sequences; about a sixth of them occurred a single time. The top ten clones comprise about 25% of the sample. General conclusions and limits of the study: The ex vivo response was dominated by HLA-C-restricted CMV-specific TCR beta clonotypes, and the single most frequent clonotype in two of eight donors was supplied by these HLA-C-restricted clonotypes. In both this cohort and an independent roughly 360-donor cohort, the cumulative frequency of public TCR beta family members distinguished carriers of CMV infection plus the relevant HLA type.

Source material: CD8+ T cells from PBMCs. This clonotype was obtained from a human donor in good health (CMV status not recorded). Some clones in this sample may be carry-over from other donors' samples.

The nucleotide sequence reads TGCGCCAGCAGCCAAGATCTTTCAACTTACCCTGAAAAACTGTTTTTT. Its product reads: CASSQDLSTYPEKLFF. The chain links TRBV4-1 with TRBJ1-4; the D segment cannot be called with confidence. Reading from cysteine to phenylalanine, the CDR3 counts 16 amino acids. This entry keeps only the CDR3 DNA: 48 bases, framed from base 1. V sheds 0 bases and J sheds 7 bases, leaving 15 bases between their ends. Looking up the germline V gene yields CDR1 MGHRA and CDR2 YSYEKL.